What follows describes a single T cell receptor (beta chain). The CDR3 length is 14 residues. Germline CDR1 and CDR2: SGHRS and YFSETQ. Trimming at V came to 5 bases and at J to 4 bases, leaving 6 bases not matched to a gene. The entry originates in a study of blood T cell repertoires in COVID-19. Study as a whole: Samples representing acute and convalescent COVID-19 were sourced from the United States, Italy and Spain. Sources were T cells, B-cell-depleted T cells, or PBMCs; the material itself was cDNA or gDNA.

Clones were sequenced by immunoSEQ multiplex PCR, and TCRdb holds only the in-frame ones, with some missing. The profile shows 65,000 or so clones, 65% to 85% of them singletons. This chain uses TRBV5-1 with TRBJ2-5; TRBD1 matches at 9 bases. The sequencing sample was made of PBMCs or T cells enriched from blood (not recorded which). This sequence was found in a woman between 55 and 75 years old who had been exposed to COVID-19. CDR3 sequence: CASRRDRERETQYF. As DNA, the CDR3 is TGCGCCAGCAGGCGGGACAGGGAGCGAGAGACCCAGTACTTC.